This T cell receptor (beta chain) was sequenced for a study of T cell changes during pregnancy in multiple sclerosis. Data came from immunoSEQ multiplex PCR; TCRdb stores just in-frame clones and leaves some out. Of under 110,000 clones listed, about 89% are singletons. The length of the CDR3 is 19 residues. V lost 1 base to trimming and J lost 6 bases; unmatched junction nucleotides: 18. Germline CDR1 is SGHVS and CDR2 is FQNEAQ. The sequencing used peripheral blood, collected before pregnancy. The chain has TRBV7-8 and TRBJ2-4; 7 bases align to TRBD2. The source is a female donor with multiple sclerosis, enrolled in a pregnancy study. CDR3 sequence (DNA): TGTGCCAGCAGCTTAGGATCCGTGTCGCGGGAGCGGCTTGGAAACATTCAGTACTTC. Its protein product is CASSLGSVSRERLGNIQYF.